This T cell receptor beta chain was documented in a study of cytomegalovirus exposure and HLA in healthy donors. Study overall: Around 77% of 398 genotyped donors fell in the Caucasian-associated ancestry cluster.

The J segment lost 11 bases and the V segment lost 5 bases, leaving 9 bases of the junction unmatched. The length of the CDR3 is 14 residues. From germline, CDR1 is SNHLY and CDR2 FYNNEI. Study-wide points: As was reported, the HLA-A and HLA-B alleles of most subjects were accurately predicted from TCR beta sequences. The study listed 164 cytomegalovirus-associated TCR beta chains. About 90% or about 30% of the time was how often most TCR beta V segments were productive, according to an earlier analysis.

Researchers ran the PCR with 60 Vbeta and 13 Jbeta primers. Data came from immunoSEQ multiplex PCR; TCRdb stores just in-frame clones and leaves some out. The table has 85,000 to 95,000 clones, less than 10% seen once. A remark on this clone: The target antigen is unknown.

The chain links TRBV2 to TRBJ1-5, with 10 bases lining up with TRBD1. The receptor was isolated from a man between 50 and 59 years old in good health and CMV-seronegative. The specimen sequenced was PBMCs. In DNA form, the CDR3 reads TGTGCCAGCAGTCCCGGGACAGGGGCCCTGGCCCAGCATTTT. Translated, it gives CASSPGTGALAQHF.